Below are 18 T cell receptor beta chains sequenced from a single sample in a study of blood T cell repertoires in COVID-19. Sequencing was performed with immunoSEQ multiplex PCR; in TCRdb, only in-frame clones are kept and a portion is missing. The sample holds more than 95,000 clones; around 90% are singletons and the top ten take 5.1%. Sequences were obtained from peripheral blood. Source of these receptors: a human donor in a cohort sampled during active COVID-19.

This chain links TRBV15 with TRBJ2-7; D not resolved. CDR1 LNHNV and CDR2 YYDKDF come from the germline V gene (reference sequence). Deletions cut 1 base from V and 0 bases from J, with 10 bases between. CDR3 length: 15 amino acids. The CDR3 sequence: CATSRVEAGSYEQYF. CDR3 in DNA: TGTGCCACCAGCAGAGTCGAAGCTGGCTCCTACGAGCAGTACTTC.

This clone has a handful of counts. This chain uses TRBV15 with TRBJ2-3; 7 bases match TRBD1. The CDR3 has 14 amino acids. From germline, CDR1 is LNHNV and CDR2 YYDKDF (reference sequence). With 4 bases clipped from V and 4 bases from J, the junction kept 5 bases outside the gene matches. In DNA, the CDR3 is TGTGCCACCAGCAAAGGGGGCGTTGCAGATACGCAGTATTTT. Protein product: CATSKGGVADTQYF.

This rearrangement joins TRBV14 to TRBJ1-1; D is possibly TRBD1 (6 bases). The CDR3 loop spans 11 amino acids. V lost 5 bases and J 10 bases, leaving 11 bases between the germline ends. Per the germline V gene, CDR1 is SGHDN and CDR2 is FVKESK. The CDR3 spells CASSKQGSAFF. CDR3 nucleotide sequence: TGTGCCAGCAGCAAACAGGGTTCAGCTTTCTTT. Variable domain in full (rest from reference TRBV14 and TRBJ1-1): EAGVTQFPSHSVIEKGQTVTLRCDPISGHDNLYWYRRVMGKEIKFLLHFVKESKQDESGMPNNRFLAERTGGTYSTLKVQPAELEDSGVYFCASSKQGSAFFGQGTRLTVV.

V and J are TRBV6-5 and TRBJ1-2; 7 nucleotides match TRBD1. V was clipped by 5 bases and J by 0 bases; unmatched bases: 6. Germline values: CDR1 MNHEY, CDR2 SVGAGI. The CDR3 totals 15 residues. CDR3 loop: CASSHTQGANYGYTF. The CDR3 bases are TGTGCCAGCAGTCATACCCAGGGGGCTAACTATGGCTACACCTTC.

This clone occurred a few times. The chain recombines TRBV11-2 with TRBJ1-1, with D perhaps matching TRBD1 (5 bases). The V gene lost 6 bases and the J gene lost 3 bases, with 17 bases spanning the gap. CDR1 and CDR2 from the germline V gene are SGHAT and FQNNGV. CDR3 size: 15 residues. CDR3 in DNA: TGTGCCAGCAGACCGGAGACAGTTTTCCACACTGAAGCTTTCTTT. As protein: CASRPETVFHTEAFF.

The CDR3 region is CASSSKGGLAGGWYF. The DNA for the CDR3 is TGTGCCAGCAGCTCGAAAGGGGGACTAGCTGGAGGCTGGTACTTC. The V gene is TRBV5-4, the J gene TRBJ2-5, with TRBD2 identical over 9 bases. Germline V lookup: CDR1 SGHNT, CDR2 YYREEE (reference sequence). This CDR3 has 15 residues. V gave up 3 bases and J gave up 13 bases; unmatched junction bases: 16.

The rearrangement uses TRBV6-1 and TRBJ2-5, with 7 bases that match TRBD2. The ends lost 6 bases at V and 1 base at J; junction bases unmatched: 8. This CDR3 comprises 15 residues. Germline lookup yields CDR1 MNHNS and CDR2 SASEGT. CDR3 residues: CASSYGEGLQETQYF. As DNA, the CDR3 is TGTGCCAGCAGCTACGGGGAGGGTCTCCAAGAGACCCAGTACTTC.

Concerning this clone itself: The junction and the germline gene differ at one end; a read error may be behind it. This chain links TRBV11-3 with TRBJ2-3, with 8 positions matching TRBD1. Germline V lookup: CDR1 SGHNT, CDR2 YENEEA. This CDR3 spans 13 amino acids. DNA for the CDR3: TGTGCCAGCAGCTTTTCCCCCGCGGGACAGGTTTCCTTT. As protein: CASSFSPAGQVSF.

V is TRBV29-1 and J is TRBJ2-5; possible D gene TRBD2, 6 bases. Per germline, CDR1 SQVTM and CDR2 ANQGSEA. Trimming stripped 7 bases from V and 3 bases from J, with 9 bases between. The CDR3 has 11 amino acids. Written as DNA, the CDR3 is TGCAGCGCCGGGACTGAAGAGACCCAGTACTTC. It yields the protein CSAGTEETQYF.

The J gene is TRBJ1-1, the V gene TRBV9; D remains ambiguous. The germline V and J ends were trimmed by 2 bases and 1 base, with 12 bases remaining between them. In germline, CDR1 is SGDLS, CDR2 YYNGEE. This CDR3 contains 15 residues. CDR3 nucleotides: TGTGCCAGCAGCGTTGGGAGACACCCGAACACTGAAGCTTTCTTT. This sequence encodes CASSVGRHPNTEAFF.

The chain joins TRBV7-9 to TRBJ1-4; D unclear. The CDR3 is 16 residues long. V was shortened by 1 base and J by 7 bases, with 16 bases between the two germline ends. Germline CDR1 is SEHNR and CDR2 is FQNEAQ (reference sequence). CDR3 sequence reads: CASSLGKSGGSEKLFF. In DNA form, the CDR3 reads TGTGCCAGCAGCTTAGGAAAGAGCGGCGGGAGTGAAAAACTGTTTTTT.

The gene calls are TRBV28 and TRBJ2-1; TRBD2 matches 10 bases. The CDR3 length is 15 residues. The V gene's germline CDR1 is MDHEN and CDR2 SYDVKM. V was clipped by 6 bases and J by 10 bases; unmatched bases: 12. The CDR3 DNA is TGTGCCAGCAGCCAGAGGGCTAGCGGGAGACCGGAGCAGTTCTTC. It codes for CASSQRASGRPEQFF. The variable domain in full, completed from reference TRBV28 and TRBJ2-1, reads DVKVTQSSRYLVKRTGEKVFLECVQDMDHENMFWYRQDPGLGLRLIYFSYDVKMKEKGDIPEGYSVSREKKERFSLILESASTNQTSMYLCASSQRASGRPEQFFGPGTRLTVL.

The CDR3 coding sequence is TGTGCCAGCAGCCCCGACAGGTTTAACTCCTACGAGCAGTACTTC. It codes for CASSPDRFNSYEQYF. The chain couples TRBV6-5 to TRBJ2-7; D possibly corresponds to TRBD1 (6 bases). V lost 6 bases and J 0 bases, leaving 15 bases between the germline ends. The CDR3 covers 15 residues. The germline V gene encodes CDR1 MNHEY and CDR2 SVGAGI.

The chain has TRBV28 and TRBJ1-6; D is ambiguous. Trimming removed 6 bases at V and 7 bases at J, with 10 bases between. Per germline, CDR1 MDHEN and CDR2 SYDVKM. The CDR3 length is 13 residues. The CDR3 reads CASRRRRNSPLHF. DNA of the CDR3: TGTGCCAGCAGGAGGAGGAGAAATTCACCCCTCCACTTT.

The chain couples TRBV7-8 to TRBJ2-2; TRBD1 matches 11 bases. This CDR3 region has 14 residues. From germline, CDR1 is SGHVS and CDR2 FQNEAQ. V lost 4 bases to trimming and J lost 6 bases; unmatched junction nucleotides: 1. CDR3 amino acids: CASSWGQGAGELFF. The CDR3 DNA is TGTGCCAGCAGCTGGGGACAGGGGGCCGGGGAGCTGTTTTTT.

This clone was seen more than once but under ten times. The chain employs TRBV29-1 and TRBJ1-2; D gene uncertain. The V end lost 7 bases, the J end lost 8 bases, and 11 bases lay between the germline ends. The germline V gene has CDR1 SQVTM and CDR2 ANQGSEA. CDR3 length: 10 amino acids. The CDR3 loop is CSANAGGYTF. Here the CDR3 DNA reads TGCAGCGCGAACGCAGGCGGCTACACCTTC.

CDR3 loop: CASKGIAGVSNEQFF. In DNA form, the CDR3 reads TGTGCCAGTAAAGGAATAGCGGGAGTCTCGAATGAGCAGTTCTTC. The gene calls are TRBV19 and TRBJ2-1; 9 bases agree with TRBD2. V trimming: 7 bases; J trimming: 7 bases; junction bases outside the gene matches: 11. The CDR3 is 15 amino acids. Per germline, CDR1 LNHDA and CDR2 SQIVND (reference sequence).

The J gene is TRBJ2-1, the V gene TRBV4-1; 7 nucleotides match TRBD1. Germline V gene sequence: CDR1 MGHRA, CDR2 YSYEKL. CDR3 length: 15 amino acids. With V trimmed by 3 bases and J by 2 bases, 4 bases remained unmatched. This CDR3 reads CASSHSQGAYNEQFF. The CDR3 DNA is TGCGCCAGCAGCCACTCCCAGGGGGCCTACAATGAGCAGTTCTTC.